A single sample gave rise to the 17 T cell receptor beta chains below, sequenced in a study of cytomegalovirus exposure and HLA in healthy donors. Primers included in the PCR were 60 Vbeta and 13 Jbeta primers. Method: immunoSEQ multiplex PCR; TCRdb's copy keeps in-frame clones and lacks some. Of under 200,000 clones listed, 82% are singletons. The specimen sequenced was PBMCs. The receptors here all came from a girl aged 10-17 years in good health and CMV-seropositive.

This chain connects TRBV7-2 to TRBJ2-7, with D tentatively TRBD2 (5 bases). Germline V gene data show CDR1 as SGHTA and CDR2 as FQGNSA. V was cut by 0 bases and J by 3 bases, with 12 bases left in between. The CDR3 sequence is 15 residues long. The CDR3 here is CASSLAGSDFYEQYF. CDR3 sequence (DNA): TGTGCCAGCAGCTTAGCTGGTAGCGACTTCTACGAGCAGTACTTC.

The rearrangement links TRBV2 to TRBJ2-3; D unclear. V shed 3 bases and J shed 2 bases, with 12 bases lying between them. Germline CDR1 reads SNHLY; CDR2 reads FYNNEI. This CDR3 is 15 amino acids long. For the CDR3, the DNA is TGTGCCAGCAGTGAGGTAGACACGAACACAGATACGCAGTATTTT. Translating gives CASSEVDTNTDTQYF. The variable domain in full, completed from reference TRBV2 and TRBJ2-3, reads EPEVTQTPSHQVTQMGQEVILRCVPISNHLYFYWYRQILGQKVEFLVSFYNNEISEKSEIFDDQFSVERPDGSNFTLKIRSTKLEDSAMYFCASSEVDTNTDTQYFGPGTRLTVL.

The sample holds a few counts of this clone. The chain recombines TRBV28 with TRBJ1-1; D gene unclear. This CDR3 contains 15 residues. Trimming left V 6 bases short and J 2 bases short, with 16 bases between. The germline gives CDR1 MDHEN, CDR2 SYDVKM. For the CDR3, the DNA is TGTGCCAGCAGCTTAAACACTGGAGGCAACACTGAAGCTTTCTTT. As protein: CASSLNTGGNTEAFF.

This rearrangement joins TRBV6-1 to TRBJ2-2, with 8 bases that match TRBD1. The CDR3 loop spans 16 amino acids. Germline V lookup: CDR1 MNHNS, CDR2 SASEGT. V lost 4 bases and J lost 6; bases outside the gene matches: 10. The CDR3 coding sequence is TGTGCCAGCAGTGCCGGGACAGGAGGGTCGCCCGGGGAGCTGTTTTTT. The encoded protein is CASSAGTGGSPGELFF.

The CDR3 coding sequence is TGTGCCAGCAGCACCTTGGACAGCCACATAAGCTCCTACAATGAGCAGTTCTTC. It is translated as CASSTLDSHISSYNEQFF. The chain couples TRBV11-2 to TRBJ2-1, with a weak D call TRBD1 (6 bases). This CDR3 is 18 amino acids long. V was cut by 5 bases and J by 0 bases, with 20 bases left in between. From germline, CDR1 is SGHAT and CDR2 FQNNGV.

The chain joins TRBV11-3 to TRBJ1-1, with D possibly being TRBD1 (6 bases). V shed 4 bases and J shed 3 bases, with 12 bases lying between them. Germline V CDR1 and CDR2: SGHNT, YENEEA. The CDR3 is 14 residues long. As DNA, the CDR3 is TGTGCCAGCAGCTACAGGGTGTTAGACACTGAAGCTTTCTTT. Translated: CASSYRVLDTEAFF.

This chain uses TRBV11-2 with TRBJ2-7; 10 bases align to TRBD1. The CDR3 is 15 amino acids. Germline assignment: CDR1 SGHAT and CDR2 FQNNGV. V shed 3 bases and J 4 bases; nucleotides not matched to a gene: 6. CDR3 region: CASSFRDRGNYEQYF. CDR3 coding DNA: TGTGCCAGCAGCTTCAGGGACAGGGGCAATTACGAGCAGTACTTC.

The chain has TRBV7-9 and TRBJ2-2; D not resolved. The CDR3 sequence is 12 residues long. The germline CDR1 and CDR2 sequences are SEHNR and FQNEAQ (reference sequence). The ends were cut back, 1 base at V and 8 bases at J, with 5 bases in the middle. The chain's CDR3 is CASSLVSGELFF. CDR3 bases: TGTGCCAGCAGCTTAGTCTCGGGGGAGCTGTTTTTT.

The CDR3 bases are TGCGCCAGCAGTGAGGCAAATACCGGGAACACTGAAGCTTTCTTT. This sequence encodes CASSEANTGNTEAFF. V gene TRBV10-1 combines with J gene TRBJ1-1; D remains ambiguous. CDR3 length equals 15 residues. V dropped 2 bases and J dropped 1 base, with 11 bases sitting between them. The germline V gene encodes CDR1 WNHNN and CDR2 SYGVQD (reference sequence).

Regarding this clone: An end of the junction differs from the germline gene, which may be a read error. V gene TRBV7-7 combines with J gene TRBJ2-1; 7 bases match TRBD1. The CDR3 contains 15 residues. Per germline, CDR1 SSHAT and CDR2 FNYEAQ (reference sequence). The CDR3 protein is CASSLRRGPYNEQFF. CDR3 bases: TGTGCTAGCAGCCTTAGAAGGGGGCCCTACAATGAGCAGTTCTTC. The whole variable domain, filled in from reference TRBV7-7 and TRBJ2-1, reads GAGVSQSPRYKVTKRGQDVTLRCDPISSHATLYWYQQALGQGPEFLTYFNYEAQPDKSGLPSDRFSAERPEGSISTLTIQRTEQRDSAMYRCASSLRRGPYNEQFFGPGTRLTVL.

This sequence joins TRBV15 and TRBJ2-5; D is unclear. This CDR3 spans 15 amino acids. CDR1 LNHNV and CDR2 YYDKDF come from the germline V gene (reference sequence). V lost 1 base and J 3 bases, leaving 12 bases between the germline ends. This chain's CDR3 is CATSRGPGMEETQYF. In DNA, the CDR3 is TGTGCCACCAGCAGAGGTCCAGGAATGGAAGAGACCCAGTACTTC.

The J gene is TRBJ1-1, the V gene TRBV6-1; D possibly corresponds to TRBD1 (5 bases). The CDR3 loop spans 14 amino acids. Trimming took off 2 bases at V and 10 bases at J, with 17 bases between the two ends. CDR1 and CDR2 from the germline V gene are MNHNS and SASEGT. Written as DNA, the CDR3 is TGTGCCAGCAGTGAATTGGGGTCGGGGGTAGTAGCTTTCTTT. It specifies CASSELGSGVVAFF.

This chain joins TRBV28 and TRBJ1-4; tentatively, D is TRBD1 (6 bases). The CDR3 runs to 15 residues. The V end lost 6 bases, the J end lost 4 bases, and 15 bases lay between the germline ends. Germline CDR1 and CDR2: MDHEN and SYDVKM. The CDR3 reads CASRDRDTSNEKLFF. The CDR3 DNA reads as TGTGCCAGCAGGGACCGGGACACTAGTAATGAAAAACTGTTTTTT.

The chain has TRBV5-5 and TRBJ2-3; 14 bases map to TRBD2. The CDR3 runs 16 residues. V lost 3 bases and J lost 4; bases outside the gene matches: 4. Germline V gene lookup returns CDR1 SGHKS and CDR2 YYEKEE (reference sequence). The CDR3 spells CASSSTSGRVADTQYF. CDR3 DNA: TGTGCCAGCAGCTCGACTAGCGGGAGGGTCGCAGATACGCAGTATTTT.

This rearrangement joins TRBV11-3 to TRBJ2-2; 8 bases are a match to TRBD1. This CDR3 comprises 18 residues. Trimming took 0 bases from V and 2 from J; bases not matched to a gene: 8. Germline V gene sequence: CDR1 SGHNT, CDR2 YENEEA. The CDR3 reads CASSLDQGAEENTGELFF. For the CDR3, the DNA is TGTGCCAGCAGCTTAGATCAGGGGGCGGAAGAAAACACCGGGGAGCTGTTTTTT.

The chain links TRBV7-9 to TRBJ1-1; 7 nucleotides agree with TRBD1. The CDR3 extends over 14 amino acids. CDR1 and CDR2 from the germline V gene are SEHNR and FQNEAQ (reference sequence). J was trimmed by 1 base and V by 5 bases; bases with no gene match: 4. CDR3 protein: CASSLRDRNTEAFF. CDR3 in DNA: TGTGCCAGCAGCCTCCGGGACAGGAACACTGAAGCTTTCTTT. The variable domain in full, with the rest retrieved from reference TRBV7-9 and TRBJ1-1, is DTGVSQNPRHKITKRGQNVTFRCDPISEHNRLYWYRQTLGQGPEFLTYFQNEAQLEKSRLLSDRFSAERPKGSFSTLEIQRTEQGDSAMYLCASSLRDRNTEAFFGQGTRLTVV.

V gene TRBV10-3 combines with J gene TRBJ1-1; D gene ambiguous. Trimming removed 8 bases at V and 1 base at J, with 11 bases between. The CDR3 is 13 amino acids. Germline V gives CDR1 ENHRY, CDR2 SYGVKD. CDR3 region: CAIAIGENTEAFF. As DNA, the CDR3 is TGTGCCATCGCTATAGGAGAGAACACTGAAGCTTTCTTT.